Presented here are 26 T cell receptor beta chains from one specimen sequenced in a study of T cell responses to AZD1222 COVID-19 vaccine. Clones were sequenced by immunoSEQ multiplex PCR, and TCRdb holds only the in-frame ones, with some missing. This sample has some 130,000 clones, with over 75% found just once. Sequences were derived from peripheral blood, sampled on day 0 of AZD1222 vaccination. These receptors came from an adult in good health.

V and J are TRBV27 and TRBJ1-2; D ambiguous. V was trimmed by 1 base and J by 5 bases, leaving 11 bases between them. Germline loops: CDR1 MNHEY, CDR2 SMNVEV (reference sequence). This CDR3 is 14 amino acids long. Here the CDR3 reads CASSLLGFGYGYTF. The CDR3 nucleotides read TGTGCCAGCAGTTTATTGGGGTTTGGATATGGCTACACCTTC.

The CDR3: CASRGAGGWTGELFF. The CDR3 DNA sequence: TGTGCCAGTAGAGGAGCGGGGGGTTGGACCGGGGAGCTGTTTTTT. The chain recombines TRBV19 with TRBJ2-2; 9 bases agree with TRBD2. The V and J ends lost 6 bases and 5 bases, in that order; junction bases with no gene match: 7. The germline gives CDR1 LNHDA, CDR2 SQIVND (reference sequence). The CDR3 totals 15 residues.

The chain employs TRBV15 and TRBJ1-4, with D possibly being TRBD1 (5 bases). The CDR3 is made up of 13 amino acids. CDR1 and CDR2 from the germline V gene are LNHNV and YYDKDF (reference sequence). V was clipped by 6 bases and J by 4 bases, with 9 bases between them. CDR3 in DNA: TGTGCCACCAGGTCAGGGCTTAATGAAAAACTGTTTTTT. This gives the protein CATRSGLNEKLFF. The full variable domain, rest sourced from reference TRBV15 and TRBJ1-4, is DAMVIQNPRYQVTQFGKPVTLSCSQTLNHNVMYWYQQKSSQAPKLLFHYYDKDFNNEADTPDNFQSRRPNTSFCFLDIRSPGLGDTAMYLCATRSGLNEKLFFGSGTQLSVL.

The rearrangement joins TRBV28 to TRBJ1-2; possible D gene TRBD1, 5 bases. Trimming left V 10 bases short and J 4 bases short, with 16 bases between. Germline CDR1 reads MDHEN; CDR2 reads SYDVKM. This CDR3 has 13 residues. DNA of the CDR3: TGTGCCACCGGGGGAGGCGCGGCCTATGGCTACACCTTC. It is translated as CATGGGAAYGYTF.

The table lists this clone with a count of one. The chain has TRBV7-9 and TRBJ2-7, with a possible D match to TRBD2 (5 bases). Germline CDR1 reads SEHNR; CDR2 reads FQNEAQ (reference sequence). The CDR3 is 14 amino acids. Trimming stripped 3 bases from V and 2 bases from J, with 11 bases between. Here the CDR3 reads CASSLGEGPYEQYF. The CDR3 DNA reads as TGTGCCAGCAGCTTGGGTGAGGGCCCCTACGAGCAGTACTTC.

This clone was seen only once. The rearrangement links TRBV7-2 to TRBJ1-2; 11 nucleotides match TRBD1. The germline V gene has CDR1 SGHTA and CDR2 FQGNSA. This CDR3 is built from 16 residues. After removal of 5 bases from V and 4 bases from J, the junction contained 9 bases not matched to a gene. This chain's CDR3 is CASSVDRGRLIYGYTF. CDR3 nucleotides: TGTGCCAGCAGCGTGGACAGGGGGCGATTAATCTATGGCTACACCTTC. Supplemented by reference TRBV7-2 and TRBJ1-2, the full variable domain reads GAGVSQSPSNKVTEKGKDVELRCDPISGHTALYWYRQSLGQGLEFLIYFQGNSAPDKSGLPSDRFSAERTGGSVSTLTIQRTQQEDSAVYLCASSVDRGRLIYGYTFGSGTRLTVV.

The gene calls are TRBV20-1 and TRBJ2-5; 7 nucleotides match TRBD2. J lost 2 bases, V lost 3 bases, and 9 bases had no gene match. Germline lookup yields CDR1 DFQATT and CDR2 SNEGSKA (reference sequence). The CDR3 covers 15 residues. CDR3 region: CSASPPRGDQETQYF. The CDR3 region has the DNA TGCAGTGCTAGTCCTCCCCGGGGGGATCAAGAGACCCAGTACTTC.

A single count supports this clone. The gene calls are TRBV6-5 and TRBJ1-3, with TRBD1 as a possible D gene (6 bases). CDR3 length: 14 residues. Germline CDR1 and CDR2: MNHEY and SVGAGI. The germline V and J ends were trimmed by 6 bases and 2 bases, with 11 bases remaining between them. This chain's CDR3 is CASSATGTGNTIYF. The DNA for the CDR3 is TGTGCCAGCAGCGCCACAGGGACTGGAAACACCATATATTTT.

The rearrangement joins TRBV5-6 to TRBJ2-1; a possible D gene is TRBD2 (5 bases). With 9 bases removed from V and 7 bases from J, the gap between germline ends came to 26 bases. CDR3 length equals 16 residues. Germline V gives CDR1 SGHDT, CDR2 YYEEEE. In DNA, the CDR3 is TGTGCCACCCTCCGTTTCCGACAAGCCTCGGGAAATGAGCAGTTCTTC. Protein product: CATLRFRQASGNEQFF.

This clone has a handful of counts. CDR3 in DNA: TGTGCCAGCAGCGACCCGGGTGGGGGAGGCTTAGTCTACGAGCAGTACTTC. It translates to CASSDPGGGGLVYEQYF. The chain is built from TRBV7-9 and TRBJ2-7, with a tentative D call TRBD2 (6 bases). This CDR3 is 17 amino acids long. V was trimmed by 5 bases and J by 3 bases, leaving 23 bases between them. Germline loops: CDR1 SEHNR, CDR2 FQNEAQ (reference sequence).

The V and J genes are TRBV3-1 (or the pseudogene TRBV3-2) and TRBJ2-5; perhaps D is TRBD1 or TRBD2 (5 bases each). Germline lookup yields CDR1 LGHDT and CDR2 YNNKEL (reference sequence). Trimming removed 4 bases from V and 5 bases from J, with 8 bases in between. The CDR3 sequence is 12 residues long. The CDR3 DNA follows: TGTGCCAGCAGCCGGGGGTTGGAGACCCAGTACTTC. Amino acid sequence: CASSRGLETQYF.

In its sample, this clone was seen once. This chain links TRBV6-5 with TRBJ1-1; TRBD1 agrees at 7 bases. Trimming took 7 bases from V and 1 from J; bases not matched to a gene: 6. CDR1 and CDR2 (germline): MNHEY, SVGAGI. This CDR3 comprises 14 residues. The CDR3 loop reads CASNSRQGNTEAFF. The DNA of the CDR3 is TGTGCCAGCAACTCCCGACAGGGGAACACTGAAGCTTTCTTT.

CDR3: CASTTGGLAGFHNEQFF. The CDR3 DNA is TGTGCCAGCACCACGGGGGGGCTAGCGGGTTTCCACAATGAGCAGTTCTTC. The genes are TRBV7-9 and TRBJ2-1; 8 positions match TRBD2. CDR1 and CDR2 (germline): SEHNR, FQNEAQ (reference sequence). J lost 5 bases, V lost 7 bases, and 16 bases had no gene match. The CDR3 length is 17 residues.

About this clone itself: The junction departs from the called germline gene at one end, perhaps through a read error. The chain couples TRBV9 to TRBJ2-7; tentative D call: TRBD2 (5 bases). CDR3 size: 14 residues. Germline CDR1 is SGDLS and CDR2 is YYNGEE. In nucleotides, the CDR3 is TGTGCCAGCAGCGTAGACCTAGCCTCCGACGAGCAGTACTTC. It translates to CASSVDLASDEQYF.

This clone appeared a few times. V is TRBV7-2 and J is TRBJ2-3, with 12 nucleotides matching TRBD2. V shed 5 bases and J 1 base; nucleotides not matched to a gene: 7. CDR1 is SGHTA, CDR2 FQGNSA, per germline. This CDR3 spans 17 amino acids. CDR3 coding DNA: TGTGCCAGCAGCACAAGACTAGCGGGAGACCGCACAGATACGCAGTATTTT. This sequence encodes CASSTRLAGDRTDTQYF.

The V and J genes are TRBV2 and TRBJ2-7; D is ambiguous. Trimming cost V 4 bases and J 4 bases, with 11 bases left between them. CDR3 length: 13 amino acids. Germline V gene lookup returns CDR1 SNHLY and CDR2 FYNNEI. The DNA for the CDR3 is TGTGCCAGCAGTGTAGGAACAGCTTACGAGCAGTACTTC. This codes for CASSVGTAYEQYF.

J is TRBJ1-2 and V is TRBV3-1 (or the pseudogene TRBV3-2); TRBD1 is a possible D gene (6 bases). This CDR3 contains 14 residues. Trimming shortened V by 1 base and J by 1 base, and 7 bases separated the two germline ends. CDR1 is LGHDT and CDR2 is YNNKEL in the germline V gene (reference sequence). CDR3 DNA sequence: TGTGCCAGCAGCCAAGCAGGGGATAACTATGGCTACACCTTC. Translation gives CASSQAGDNYGYTF.

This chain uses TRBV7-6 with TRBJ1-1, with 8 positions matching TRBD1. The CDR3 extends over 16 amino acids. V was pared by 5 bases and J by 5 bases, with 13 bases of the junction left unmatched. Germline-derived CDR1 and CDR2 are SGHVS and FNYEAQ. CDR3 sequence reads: CASSPERSGGETEAFF. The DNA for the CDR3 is TGTGCCAGCAGCCCCGAACGATCAGGGGGCGAGACTGAAGCTTTCTTT.

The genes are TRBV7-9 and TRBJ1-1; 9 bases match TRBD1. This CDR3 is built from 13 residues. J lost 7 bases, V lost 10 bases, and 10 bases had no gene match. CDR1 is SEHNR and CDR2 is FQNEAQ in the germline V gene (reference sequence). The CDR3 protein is CATAWGQGVEAFF. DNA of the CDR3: TGTGCCACCGCCTGGGGACAGGGTGTTGAAGCTTTCTTT. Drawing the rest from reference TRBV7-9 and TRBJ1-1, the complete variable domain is DTGVSQNPRHKITKRGQNVTFRCDPISEHNRLYWYRQTLGQGPEFLTYFQNEAQLEKSRLLSDRFSAERPKGSFSTLEIQRTEQGDSAMYLCATAWGQGVEAFFGQGTRLTVV.

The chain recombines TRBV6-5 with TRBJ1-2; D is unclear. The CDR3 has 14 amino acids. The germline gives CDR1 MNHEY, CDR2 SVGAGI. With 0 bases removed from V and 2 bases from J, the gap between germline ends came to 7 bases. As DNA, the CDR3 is TGTGCCAGCAGTTACTCCTCAGGAAACTATGGCTACACCTTC. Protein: CASSYSSGNYGYTF.

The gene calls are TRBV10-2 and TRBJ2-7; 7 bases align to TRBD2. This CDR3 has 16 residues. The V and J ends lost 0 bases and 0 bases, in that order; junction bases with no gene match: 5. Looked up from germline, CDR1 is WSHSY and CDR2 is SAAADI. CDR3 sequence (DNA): TGCGCCAGCAGTGAGTCGTTCGGGGGGAGCTCCTACGAGCAGTACTTC. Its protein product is CASSESFGGSSYEQYF.

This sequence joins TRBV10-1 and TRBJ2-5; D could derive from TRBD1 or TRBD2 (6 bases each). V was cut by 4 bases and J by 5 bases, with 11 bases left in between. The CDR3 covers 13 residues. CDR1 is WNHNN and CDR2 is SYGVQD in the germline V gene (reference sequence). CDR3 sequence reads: CASSAGGTETQYF. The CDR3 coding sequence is TGCGCCAGCAGTGCCGGGGGCACGGAGACCCAGTACTTC.

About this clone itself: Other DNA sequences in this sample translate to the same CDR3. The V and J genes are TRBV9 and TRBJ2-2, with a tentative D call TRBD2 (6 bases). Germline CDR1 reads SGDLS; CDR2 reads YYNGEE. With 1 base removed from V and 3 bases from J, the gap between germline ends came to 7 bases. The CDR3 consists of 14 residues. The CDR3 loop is CASSVSGDTGELFF. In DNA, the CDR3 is TGTGCCAGCAGCGTATCGGGGGACACCGGGGAGCTGTTTTTT.

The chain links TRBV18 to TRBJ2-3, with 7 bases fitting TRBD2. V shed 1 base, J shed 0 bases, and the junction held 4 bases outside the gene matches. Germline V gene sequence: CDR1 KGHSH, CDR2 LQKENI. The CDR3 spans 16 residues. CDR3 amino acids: CASSPRGRTSTDTQYF. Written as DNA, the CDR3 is TGTGCCAGCTCACCACGCGGGAGAACTAGCACAGATACGCAGTATTTT.

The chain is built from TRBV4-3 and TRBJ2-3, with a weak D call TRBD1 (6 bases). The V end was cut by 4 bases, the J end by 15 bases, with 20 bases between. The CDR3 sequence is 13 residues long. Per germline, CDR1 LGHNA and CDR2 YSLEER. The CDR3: CASSPSPGGSKYF. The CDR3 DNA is TGCGCCAGCAGCCCCTCACCTGGGGGCAGTAAATATTTT.

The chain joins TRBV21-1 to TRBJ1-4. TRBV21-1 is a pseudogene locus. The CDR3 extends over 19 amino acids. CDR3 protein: CASSKRGGLQGRRNEKLFF. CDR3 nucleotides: TGTGCCAGCAGCAAACGGGGAGGGTTACAGGGACGTCGGAATGAAAAACTGTTTTTT.